This record covers a single TCR beta chain. Its specificity is not known. 13 Jbeta primers and 60 Vbeta primers were used for the PCR. Sequencing used immunoSEQ multiplex PCR; TCRdb keeps in-frame clones, though not all of them. The table shows under 150,000 clones, with under 90% occurring only once. This record belongs to a study of cytomegalovirus exposure and HLA in healthy donors. Points from the study as a whole: A later analysis found most CMV-associated TCR beta chains apparently HLA-restricted. For presence/absence analyses, sequencing depth was assumed to be roughly uniform across donors. An analysis was carried out at a later point. It showed that HLA-associated TCR beta chains were more clonally expanded than equally common non-associated chains.

The origin of this receptor is a woman in her forties in good health and CMV-seronegative. Sequences were obtained from PBMCs.

The CDR3 region is CASSLGSGSAYEQYF. The CDR3 nucleotides are TGTGCCAGCAGCTTAGGTAGCGGGAGTGCCTACGAGCAGTACTTC. V and J are TRBV7-3 and TRBJ2-7, with TRBD2 identical over 9 bases. The germline CDR1 and CDR2 sequences are SGHTA and FQGTGA. V was pared by 2 bases and J by 2 bases, with 4 bases of the junction left unmatched. CDR3 length equals 15 residues.